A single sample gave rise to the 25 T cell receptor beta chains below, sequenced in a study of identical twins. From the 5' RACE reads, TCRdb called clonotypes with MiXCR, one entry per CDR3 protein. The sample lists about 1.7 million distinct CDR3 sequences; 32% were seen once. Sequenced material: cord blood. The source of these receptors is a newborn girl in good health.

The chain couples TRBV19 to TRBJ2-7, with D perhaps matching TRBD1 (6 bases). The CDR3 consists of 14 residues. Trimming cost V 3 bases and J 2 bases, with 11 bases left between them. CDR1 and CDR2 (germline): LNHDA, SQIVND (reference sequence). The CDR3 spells CASSMGAGTYEQYF. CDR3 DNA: TGTGCCAGTAGTATGGGGGCCGGGACCTACGAGCAGTACTTC.

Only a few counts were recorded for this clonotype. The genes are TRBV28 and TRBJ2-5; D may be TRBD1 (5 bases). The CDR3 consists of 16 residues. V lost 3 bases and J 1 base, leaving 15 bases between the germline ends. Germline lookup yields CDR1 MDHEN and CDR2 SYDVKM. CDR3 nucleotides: TGTGCCAGCAGTTTTCTTCAGGGTGTTGTCCAAGAGACCCAGTACTTC. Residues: CASSFLQGVVQETQYF.

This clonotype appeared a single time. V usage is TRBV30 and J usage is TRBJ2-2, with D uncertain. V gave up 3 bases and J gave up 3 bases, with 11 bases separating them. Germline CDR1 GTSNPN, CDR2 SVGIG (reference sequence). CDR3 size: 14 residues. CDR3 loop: CAWSPDGYTGELFF. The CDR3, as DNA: TGTGCCTGGAGCCCGGACGGTTACACCGGGGAGCTGTTTTTT.

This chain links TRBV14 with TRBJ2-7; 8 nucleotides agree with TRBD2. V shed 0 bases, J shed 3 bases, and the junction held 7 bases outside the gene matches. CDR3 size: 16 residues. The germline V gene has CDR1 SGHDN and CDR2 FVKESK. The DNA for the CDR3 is TGTGCCAGCAGCCAAGATTTCGGGGGGGCGGGCTACGAGCAGTACTTC. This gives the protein CASSQDFGGAGYEQYF.

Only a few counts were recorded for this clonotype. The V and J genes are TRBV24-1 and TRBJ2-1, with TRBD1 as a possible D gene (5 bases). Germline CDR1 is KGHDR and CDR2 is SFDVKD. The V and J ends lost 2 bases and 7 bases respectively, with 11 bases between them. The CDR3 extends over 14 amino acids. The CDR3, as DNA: TGTGCCACCAGTGATTGGTCAGGGTGGAATGAGCAGTTCTTC. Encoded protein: CATSDWSGWNEQFF.

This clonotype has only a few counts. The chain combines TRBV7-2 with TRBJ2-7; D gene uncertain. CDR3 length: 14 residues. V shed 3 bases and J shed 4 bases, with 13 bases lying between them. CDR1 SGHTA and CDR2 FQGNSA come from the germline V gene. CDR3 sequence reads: CASSFALKSYEQYF. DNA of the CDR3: TGTGCCAGCAGCTTCGCGCTAAAGAGTTACGAGCAGTACTTC. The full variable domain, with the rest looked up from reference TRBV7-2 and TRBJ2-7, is GAGVSQSPSNKVTEKGKDVELRCDPISGHTALYWYRQSLGQGLEFLIYFQGNSAPDKSGLPSDRFSAERTGGSVSTLTIQRTQQEDSAVYLCASSFALKSYEQYFGPGTRLTVT.

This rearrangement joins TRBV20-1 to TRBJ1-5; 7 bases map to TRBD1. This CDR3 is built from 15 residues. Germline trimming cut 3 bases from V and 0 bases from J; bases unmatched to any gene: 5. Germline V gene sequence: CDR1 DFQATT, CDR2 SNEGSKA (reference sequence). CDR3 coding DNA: TGCAGTGCTAGTGAGGGGGCCCTTAGCAATCAGCCCCAGCATTTT. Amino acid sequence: CSASEGALSNQPQHF.

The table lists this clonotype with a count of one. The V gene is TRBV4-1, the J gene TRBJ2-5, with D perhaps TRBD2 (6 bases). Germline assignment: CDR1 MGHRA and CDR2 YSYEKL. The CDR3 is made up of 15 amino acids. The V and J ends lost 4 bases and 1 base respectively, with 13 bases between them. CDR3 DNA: TGCGCCAGCAGCCGGATAGGCGGGGCCCAAGAGACCCAGTACTTC. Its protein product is CASSRIGGAQETQYF.

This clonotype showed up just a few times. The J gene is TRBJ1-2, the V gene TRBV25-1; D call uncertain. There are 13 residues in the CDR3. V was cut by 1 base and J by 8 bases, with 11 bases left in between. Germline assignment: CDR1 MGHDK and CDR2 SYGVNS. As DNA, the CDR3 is TGTGCCAGCAGTGAATCGGGTCAAGTGGGCTACACCTTC. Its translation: CASSESGQVGYTF.

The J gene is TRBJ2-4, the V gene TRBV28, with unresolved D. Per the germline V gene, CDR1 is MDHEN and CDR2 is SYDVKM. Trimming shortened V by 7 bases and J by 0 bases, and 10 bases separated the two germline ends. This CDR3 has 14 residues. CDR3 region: CASTLPLAKNIQYF. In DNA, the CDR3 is TGTGCCAGCACCCTTCCTTTAGCCAAAAACATTCAGTACTTC.

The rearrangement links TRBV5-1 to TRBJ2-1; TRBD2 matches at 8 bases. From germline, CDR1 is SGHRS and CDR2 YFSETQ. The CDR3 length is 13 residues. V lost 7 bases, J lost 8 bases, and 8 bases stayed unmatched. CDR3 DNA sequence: TGCGCCAGCGAGGGACTAGTCCCCCATGAGCAGTTCTTC. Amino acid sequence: CASEGLVPHEQFF.

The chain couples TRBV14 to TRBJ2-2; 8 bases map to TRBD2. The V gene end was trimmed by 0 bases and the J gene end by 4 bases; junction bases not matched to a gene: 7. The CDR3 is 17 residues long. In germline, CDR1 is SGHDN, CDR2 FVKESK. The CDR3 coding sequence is TGTGCCAGCAGCCAAGATTACGGCGGGGGGTGCACCGGGGAGCTGTTTTTT. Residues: CASSQDYGGGCTGELFF.

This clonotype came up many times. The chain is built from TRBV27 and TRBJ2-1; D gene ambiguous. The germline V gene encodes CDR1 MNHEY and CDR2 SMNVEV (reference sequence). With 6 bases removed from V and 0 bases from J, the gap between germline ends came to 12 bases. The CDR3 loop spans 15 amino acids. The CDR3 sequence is CASRLQFSSYNEQFF. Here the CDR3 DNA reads TGTGCCAGCAGATTACAGTTTAGCTCCTACAATGAGCAGTTCTTC.

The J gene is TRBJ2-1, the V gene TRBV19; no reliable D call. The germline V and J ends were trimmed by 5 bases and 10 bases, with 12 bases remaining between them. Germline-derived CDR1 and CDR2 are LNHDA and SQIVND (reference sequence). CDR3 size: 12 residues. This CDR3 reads CASSYPHREQFF. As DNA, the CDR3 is TGTGCCAGTAGTTACCCCCACCGGGAGCAGTTCTTC.

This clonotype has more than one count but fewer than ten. CDR3 DNA sequence: TGTGCCAGCAGTTCGTTGAGGTATAGCAATCAGCCCCAGCATTTT. Translation gives CASSSLRYSNQPQHF. The chain carries TRBV27 and TRBJ1-5; no clear D gene. The germline CDR1 and CDR2 sequences are MNHEY and SMNVEV (reference sequence). This CDR3 has 15 amino acids. Deletions cut 4 bases from V and 0 bases from J, with 10 bases between.

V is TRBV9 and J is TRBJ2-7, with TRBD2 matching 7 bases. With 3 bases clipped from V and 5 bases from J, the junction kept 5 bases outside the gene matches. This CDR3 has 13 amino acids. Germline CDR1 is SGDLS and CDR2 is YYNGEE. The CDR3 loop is CASSGGGRDEQYF. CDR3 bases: TGTGCCAGCAGCGGGGGGGGAAGGGACGAGCAGTACTTC.

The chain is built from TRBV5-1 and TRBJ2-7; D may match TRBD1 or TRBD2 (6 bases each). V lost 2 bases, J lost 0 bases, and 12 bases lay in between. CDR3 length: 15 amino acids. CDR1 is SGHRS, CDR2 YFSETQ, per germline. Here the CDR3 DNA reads TGCGCCAGCAGCTTTCTACAGGGACTCTCCTACGAGCAGTACTTC. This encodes CASSFLQGLSYEQYF.

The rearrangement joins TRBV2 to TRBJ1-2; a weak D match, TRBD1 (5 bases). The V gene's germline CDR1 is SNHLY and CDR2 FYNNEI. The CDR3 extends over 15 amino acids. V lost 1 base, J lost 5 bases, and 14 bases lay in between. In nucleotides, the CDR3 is TGTGCCAGCAGTGAAGAGGGGCGGACCCATTATGGCTACACCTTC. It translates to CASSEEGRTHYGYTF.

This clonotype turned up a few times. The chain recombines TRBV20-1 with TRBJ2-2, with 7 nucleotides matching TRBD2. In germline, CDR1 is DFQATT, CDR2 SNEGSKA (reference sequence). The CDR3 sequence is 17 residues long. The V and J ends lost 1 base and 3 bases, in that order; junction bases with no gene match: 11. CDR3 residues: CSARVAPGLTYTGELFF. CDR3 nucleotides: TGCAGTGCTAGAGTTGCTCCGGGACTAACCTACACCGGGGAGCTGTTTTTT.

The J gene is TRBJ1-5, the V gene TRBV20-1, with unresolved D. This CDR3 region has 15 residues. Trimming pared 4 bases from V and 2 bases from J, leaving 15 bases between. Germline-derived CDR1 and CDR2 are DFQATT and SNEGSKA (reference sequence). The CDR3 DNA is TGCAGTGCTAAGGCGGGTCCAAGGGGCAATCAGCCCCAGCATTTT. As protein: CSAKAGPRGNQPQHF.

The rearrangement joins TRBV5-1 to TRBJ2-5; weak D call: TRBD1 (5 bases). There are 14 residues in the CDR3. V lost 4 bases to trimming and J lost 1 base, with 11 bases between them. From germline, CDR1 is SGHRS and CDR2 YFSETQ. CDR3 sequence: CASSHRLPQETQYF. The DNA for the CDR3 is TGCGCCAGCAGCCACAGGCTACCCCAAGAGACCCAGTACTTC.

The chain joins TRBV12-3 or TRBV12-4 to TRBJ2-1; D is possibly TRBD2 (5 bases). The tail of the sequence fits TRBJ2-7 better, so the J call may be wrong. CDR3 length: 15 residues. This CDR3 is CASSRLTGNYNEQYF. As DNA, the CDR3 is TGTGCCAGCAGCCGACTAACGGGGAATTACAATGAGCAGTACTTC.

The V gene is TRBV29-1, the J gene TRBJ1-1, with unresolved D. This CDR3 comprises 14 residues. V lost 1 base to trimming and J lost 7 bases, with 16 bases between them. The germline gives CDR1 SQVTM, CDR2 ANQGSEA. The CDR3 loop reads CSVEARLNWGEAFF. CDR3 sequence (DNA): TGCAGCGTTGAAGCCCGATTGAATTGGGGTGAAGCTTTCTTT.

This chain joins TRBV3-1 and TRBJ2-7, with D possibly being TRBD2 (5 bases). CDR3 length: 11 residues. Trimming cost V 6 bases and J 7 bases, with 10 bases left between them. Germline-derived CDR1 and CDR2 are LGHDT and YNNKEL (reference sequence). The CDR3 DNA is TGTGCCAGCAGGCTAGCAAATGAGCAGTACTTC. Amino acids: CASRLANEQYF.

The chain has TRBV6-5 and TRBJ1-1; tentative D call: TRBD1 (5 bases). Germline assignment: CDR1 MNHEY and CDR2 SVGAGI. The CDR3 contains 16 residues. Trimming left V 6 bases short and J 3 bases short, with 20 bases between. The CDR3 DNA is TGTGCCAGCAGCACCGGGACGCGAATCGAGGACACTGAAGCTTTCTTT. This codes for CASSTGTRIEDTEAFF.